Following are 8 T cell receptor beta chains from one sample sequenced in a study of cytomegalovirus exposure and HLA in healthy donors. Primers: 60 Vbeta forward and 13 Jbeta reverse. Clones were sequenced by immunoSEQ multiplex PCR, and TCRdb holds only the in-frame ones, with some missing. Here the sample spans some 120,000 clones, 65% being singletons. The sample taken for sequencing was PBMCs. The receptors here all came from a woman aged 40-49 years in good health and CMV-seropositive.

The count of this clone is one. The rearrangement joins TRBV9 to TRBJ2-2; 7 bases are a match to TRBD1. This CDR3 has 14 residues. CDR1 SGDLS and CDR2 YYNGEE come from the germline V gene. V lost 5 bases, J lost 3 bases, and 4 bases stayed unmatched. The CDR3 here is CASRWQGDTGELFF. The CDR3 DNA reads as TGTGCCAGCAGGTGGCAGGGGGACACCGGGGAGCTGTTTTTT.

This clone appeared once. The chain is built from TRBV15 and TRBJ2-7, with D perhaps TRBD2 (5 bases). The CDR3 runs to 13 residues. CDR1 and CDR2 (germline): LNHNV, YYDKDF (reference sequence). The ends were cut back, 0 bases at V and 4 bases at J, with 7 bases in the middle. The DNA for the CDR3 is TGTGCCACCAGCAGAGATAGAGGGTACGAGCAGTACTTC. Translated, it gives CATSRDRGYEQYF.

There are a few counts of this clone. The genes are TRBV19 and TRBJ2-3; D is uncertain. Germline CDR1 and CDR2: LNHDA and SQIVND (reference sequence). Trimming left V 3 bases short and J 3 bases short, with 10 bases between. The CDR3 has 14 residues. The CDR3 reads CASSIPRWTDTQYF. CDR3 DNA sequence: TGTGCCAGTAGTATCCCGCGGTGGACAGATACGCAGTATTTT.

The rearrangement uses TRBV19 and TRBJ2-2, with D possibly matching TRBD1 (5 bases). V shed 5 bases and J shed 6 bases, with 10 bases lying between them. The germline V gene has CDR1 LNHDA and CDR2 SQIVND (reference sequence). The CDR3 consists of 13 residues. The chain's CDR3 is CASSWTIPGELFF. CDR3 DNA: TGTGCCAGTAGTTGGACAATCCCCGGGGAGCTGTTTTTT. Full variable domain (missing parts from reference TRBV19 and TRBJ2-2): DGGITQSPKYLFRKEGQNVTLSCEQNLNHDAMYWYRQDPGQGLRLIYYSQIVNDFQKGDIAEGYSVSREKKESFPLTVTSAQKNPTAFYLCASSWTIPGELFFGEGSRLTVL.

This clone was found a few times. The CDR3: CASSSRTGSWTEAFF. The DNA of the CDR3 is TGTGCCAGCAGCTCCCGGACAGGTAGTTGGACTGAAGCTTTCTTT. The chain is built from TRBV7-9 and TRBJ1-1; the match to TRBD1 covers 7 bases. Trimming took 4 bases from V and 5 from J; bases not matched to a gene: 10. This CDR3 is built from 15 residues. Germline-derived CDR1 and CDR2 are SEHNR and FQNEAQ (reference sequence).

The chain recombines TRBV30 with TRBJ2-1; the match to TRBD2 covers 11 bases. The CDR3 covers 17 residues. J lost 0 bases, V lost 4 bases, and 8 bases had no gene match. Looked up from germline, CDR1 is GTSNPN and CDR2 is SVGIG (reference sequence). The CDR3 DNA follows: TGTGCCTGGACGAGGACTAGCGGGTCCAGCTCCTACAATGAGCAGTTCTTC. Protein product: CAWTRTSGSSSYNEQFF.

The chain links TRBV7-2 to TRBJ2-7, with 11 bases aligning to TRBD2. This CDR3 is built from 18 residues. Germline V gene data show CDR1 as SGHTA and CDR2 as FQGNSA. The trim removed 1 base at V and 3 bases at J, leaving 11 bases unmatched. CDR3 in DNA: TGTGCCAGCAGCTTAGGCCTAGCGGGAGGCCCATTACACTACGAGCAGTACTTC. Translated, it gives CASSLGLAGGPLHYEQYF.

Only a few counts were recorded for this clone. V gene TRBV5-1 combines with J gene TRBJ1-1, with 7 nucleotides matching TRBD1. V was clipped by 4 bases and J by 1 base; unmatched bases: 4. Germline V CDR1 and CDR2: SGHRS, YFSETQ. The CDR3 runs 14 residues. The CDR3 DNA reads TGCGCCAGCAGCGCATGGACAGGGAACACTGAAGCTTTCTTT. It is translated as CASSAWTGNTEAFF.